Below, one T cell receptor beta chain is given with its context. Which antigen it targets is not known. Per-nucleotide qualities are absent, and no much larger clonotype sits a single base away. This sample was taken from a study of cytomegalovirus exposure and HLA in healthy donors (dated by TCRdb to the late 2010s). About the study as a whole: According to an earlier analysis of a few hundred of the donors, some 180 million T cells yielded some 110 million unique TCR beta sequences and more than 250 Gb of sequence data. An early release that covered about 640 HLA-typed donors contained around 300 gigabases of sequencing data and around 80 million unique TCR sequences. Of the 300 to 400 genotyped donors, approximately 80% fell in the genetic ancestry cluster associated with self-reported Caucasian donors. The study aimed to test whether cataloging public T cell receptors could reveal signatures of past pathogen exposure. The study used immunosequencing to profile the T cell repertoires of 600 to 850 subjects and linked those repertoires to cytomegalovirus serostatus. In addition to the first cohort of 666 subjects, a separate validation cohort of approximately 120 different subjects was used. The study combined high-throughput TCR immunosequencing, statistical association of individual TCRs with disease status, and machine learning to predict cytomegalovirus infection status. A later analysis re-analyzed previously published TCR beta repertoires from roughly 630 donors and added high-resolution HLA genotyping to study TCR occurrence patterns. Rather than drawing on any new phenotypic data, the later analysis identified candidate immune exposures from TCR beta sequences and the way those sequences occurred across donors. An earlier analysis of some 600 of the donors applied high-throughput TCR beta sequencing to assess whether each TCR beta V gene segment acted as functional or pseudogenic. Donor age, sex, ethnicity and CMV serostatus were collected together with the repertoire data. Genome-wide SNP genotypes for about three fifths of the roughly 670 donors were used in a later genetic analysis, which treated that subset as a discovery cohort. All discovery cohort repertoires had been generated using a single sequencing platform. HLA typing covered class I and class II loci at four-digit resolution. The number of donors typed differed by locus, with 629-630 for A, B, C, DRB1 and DQB1, roughly 520 for DQA1, 600 to 610 for DPA1, and over 400 for DPB1. Because of strong linkage in the cohort, roughly five DR-DQ haplotypes were treated as single units for association and clustering. Among almost 400 genotyped donors of the cohort, an average of 235,054 unique TCR beta nucleotide sequences were sequenced per donor, around 20% of them non-productive.

What the study reported, not specific to this receptor: Some IMGT-functional V segments, including TRBV6-2 and TRBV6-3, could not be distinguished by the 87-base-pair reads and were therefore excluded. Because counts were too low, fewer than 20 rarely observed V segments, including chromosome 9 orphons, were excluded from the earlier analysis of around 640 of the donors. Strong co-occurrence of HLA alleles, especially DR and DQ, made assigning TCR associations to individual alleles difficult. A later analysis found that HLA-associated TCR beta chains were more clonally expanded and had lower generation probabilities than equally common non-associated chains. Only TCR beta chains were sequenced in this cohort, and the absence of alpha or paired-chain data limited detectable features. In a later analysis, several top co-occurrence clusters were reported to appear linked to parvovirus B19, influenza, CMV and Epstein-Barr virus. In an earlier analysis of roughly 500 of the donors, most TCR beta V segments appeared in productive rearrangements about 87% or about 30% of the time, broadly matching IMGT annotations. Most CMV-associated TCR beta chains appeared to be HLA-restricted in a later analysis, and the HLA associations seemed to be driven largely by CMV exposure. Because some donors lacked HLA typing at each locus, the association tests relied only on the typed subset. Correlated functional status among segregating V segments might reflect linkage disequilibrium, but an unknown experimental factor could not be ruled out. In a later genetic analysis, fewer N-insertions in productive TCRs were reported among donors in an Asian-associated ancestry cluster than the roughly 700-donor mean. Specific HLA alleles were associated with over 15,000 TCR beta sequences at a false discovery rate of 0.05 in a later analysis. A group of highly shared sequence variants was considered likely to be a technical artifact of the sequencing pipeline. A further reported finding was that TCR beta sequences accurately predicted the HLA-A and HLA-B alleles for most subjects in the first cohort. In vitro tests confirmed that a few of the cytomegalovirus-associated TCR beta chains recognize cytomegalovirus antigens. In the study, 150 to 200 TCR beta chains were listed as associated with cytomegalovirus. Most TCR sequences were seen in very few donors, while some public TCRs were found in many individuals. In a later analysis, the rate of TCR association differed among HLA loci, with DRB1 alleles having the most associated TCRs and HLA-C alleles having the fewest. It was suggested by the authors that the approach could potentially be generalized to other disease states and immunological phenotypes. A later genetic analysis associated a missense DCLRE1C variant with V-gene and J-gene trimming of TCR beta chains, and an independent cohort replicated the association. Roughly uniform sequencing depth across donors was assumed in presence/absence analyses, although this assumption may not hold. Cytomegalovirus status was reported to be diagnosed by the classifier with high specificity and sensitivity in both the original and validation cohorts. CMV serostatus was the only immune exposure information available for the cohort.

The receptor library was made with the immunoSEQ multiplex PCR assay. The multiplex PCR relied on a mix of 60 forward primers for TCR Vbeta segments and 13 reverse primers for TCR Jbeta segments. Amplification of the CDR3 region of rearranged TCR beta genes was performed with a multiplex PCR assay on genomic DNA. The Illumina HiSeq System was used to sequence the amplified TCR beta libraries as 87-base-pair reads. For the original study's pipeline: Across the 670 or so repertoires, a later analysis counted tens of millions of unique TCR beta chains, roughly 11 million of which were shared by at least two donors. Raw reads were error-corrected and collapsed into unique sequences by a nearest-neighbor algorithm in which closely related sequences were merged to remove PCR and sequencing errors. CDR3 sequences were aligned to IMGT reference sequences to assign V, D and J gene segments. For a sequence to be retained, a match of at least six nucleotides to both a V gene segment and a J gene segment was required. A rearrangement was called productive if the CDR3 had no stop codons and remained in frame with V and J, and every other rearrangement was called non-productive. Following IMGT convention, CDR3 was defined as the stretch from the second conserved V-encoded cysteine to the conserved J-encoded phenylalanine. The earlier analysis of approximately 500 of the donors excluded sequences that lacked an unambiguous match to a single V gene segment. In an earlier analysis of around 590 of the donors, a V segment was called functional when productive rearrangements were above 56.7%, and segregating when the standard deviation between donors exceeded 5%. A statistical classification framework was built to diagnose cytomegalovirus status from the catalog of TCR beta chain sequences. In a later analysis, TCR nucleotide sequences were compared against IMGT/GENE-DB human TR gene sequences so that V and J genes could be assigned. The TCRdist pipeline was used in a later analysis to assign CDR3 sequences and most-parsimonious VDJ recombination scenarios. In a later analysis, every TCR beta chain was defined by the combination of its CDR3 amino acid sequence and its V-gene family, and reads without a unique V-gene family were dropped. As a way to deal with suspected cross-contamination and a sequencing artifact, a later analysis dropped 640 or so nucleotide sequences that were highly shared and had low generation probability. In a later analysis, a clonal expansion index for each public chain was calculated from normalized within-repertoire ranks of inferred template counts. Generation probabilities in a later analysis came from a VDJ recombination model fitted to out-of-frame rearrangements, and those results were checked against IGoR. In a later analysis, hypergeometric tests were used to score TCR-TCR, TCR-HLA and TCR-CMV co-occurrence, with a repertoire-size bias correction applied to TCR pairs. In a later analysis, false discovery rates were estimated by permuting HLA or CMV assignments 20 times. In a later analysis, co-occurring TCRs were grouped using DBSCAN, and TCRdist sequence similarity was added for clustering within HLA-allele-positive subsets. Co-occurrence clustering excluded repertoires with fewer than 30,000 or more than 120,000 public chains, plus five with anomalous nucleotide sharing. TCRdb obtained this table from immuneACCESS and retained in-frame rearrangements with V and J assigned. These tables miss some clones; where compared with another copy, unresolved V genes account for less than half of the shortfall, and the remainder is unexplained. Clonal size and the V and J genes are those of that table, whereas D and trimming came from the DNA. In this sample the table shows approximately 160,000 clones, roughly three quarters of which occur a single time. Of the sample, roughly 7.3% is held by the ten largest clones.

The cohort consisted of 670 or so healthy bone marrow donors. All cohort members were sampled while nominally healthy, although unrecorded immune exposures were likely present. The donor was CMV seropositive and belonged to the group of 250 to 300 seropositive cohort members. A peripheral blood sample was provided by each donor, and peripheral blood mononuclear cells were used for TCR beta sequencing. Genomic DNA extraction from the blood cell samples was performed with the Qiagen DNeasy Blood Extraction Kit. From the germline V gene, CDR1 is MDHEN and CDR2 is SYDVKM. The CDR3 runs 14 residues from the cysteine to the phenylalanine. Solely the CDR3 DNA is kept, with 42 bases framed from the first base.

The V gene is TRBV28 and the J gene is TRBJ2-5, with a tentative D gene TRBD1 over 6 matching bases. Judging by the DNA end, TRBJ2-7 fits better; the J call may be wrong. This receptor was obtained from a male donor in good health and CMV-seropositive. Source material: PBMCs. The CDR3 amino acid sequence is: CASSFLGHKGEQYF. The DNA reads TGTGCCAGCAGTTTTCTGGGACATAAGGGCGAGCAGTACTTC.